The sequence of this T cell receptor (beta chain) was determined in a study of technical replicates of blood from a handful of donors. With V trimmed by 0 bases and J by 7 bases, 3 bases remained unmatched. CDR3 size: 14 residues. Germline values: CDR1 MNHNY, CDR2 SVGAGI (reference sequence). TCRdb's table, derived via immunoSEQ multiplex PCR, lists solely in-frame clones and lacks some. The sample records around 60,000 clones, 70% to 90% being singletons. The chain carries TRBV6-6 and TRBJ2-7; 10 positions agree with TRBD2. The sequencing sample was made of PBMCs. The TCR was taken from a human donor in good health. Some clones in this sample may be carry-over from other donors' samples. The CDR3 spells CASSYSLAGDEQYF. CDR3 coding DNA: TGTGCCAGCAGTTACTCCCTAGCGGGAGATGAGCAGTACTTC.